The rows below give T cell receptor beta chains drawn from one sample of a study of radiation and T cells in renal cell carcinoma. Repertoires were generated with immunoSEQ multiplex PCR, while TCRdb's copy carries only in-frame clones and drops some. The sample includes around 140,000 clones, around four fifths of them seen just once. The source material was blood, sampled from a patient whose treatment included radiotherapy and nephrectomy. Receptors originate from a woman aged 50 to 60 with renal cell carcinoma. Each CDR3 is given with its conserved first and last residue. D genes are given only for firm matches. Clone sizes are given selectively: once, few, many, or a class where the clone is expanded.

CDR3 protein	CDR3 DNA	D gene	clone size	J gene	V gene
CASSISAGGSYEQYF	TGTGCCAGTAGTATCTCCGCGGGAGGGTCCTACGAGCAGTACTTC	TRBD2	few	TRBJ2-7	TRBV19
CSVYRDNYGYTF	TGCAGCGTCTACAGGGATAACTATGGCTACACCTTC	-	-	TRBJ1-2	TRBV29-1
CASRSTGGEQPQHF	TGTGCCAGCAGGTCGACAGGGGGCGAACAGCCCCAGCATTTT	TRBD1	-	TRBJ1-5	TRBV27
CASSLDAGNTEAFF	TGCGCCAGCAGCTTGGATGCAGGGAACACTGAAGCTTTCTTT	-	few	TRBJ1-1	TRBV5-1
CASSPSQGMGNTEAFF	TGTGCCAGCTCACCCTCACAGGGAATGGGAAACACTGAAGCTTTCTTT	-	-	TRBJ1-1	TRBV18
CASSPLGQGGNSPLHF	TGTGCCAGCTCACCACTGGGGCAGGGGGGCAATTCACCCCTCCACTTT	TRBD1	-	TRBJ1-6	TRBV18
CARGQGARDTQYF	TGTGCCCGGGGACAGGGGGCTAGAGATACGCAGTATTTT	TRBD1	-	TRBJ2-3	TRBV30
CASSTHAGTGVGYTF	TGTGCCAGCAGCACCCATGCCGGGACAGGGGTGGGCTACACCTTC	TRBD1	-	TRBJ1-2	TRBV9
CAWSGSLAGHEQYF	TGTGCCTGGAGTGGATCTCTAGCCGGGCACGAGCAGTACTTC	-	once	TRBJ2-7	TRBV30
CASSPDNSPLHF	TGTGCCAGCAGCCCGGATAATTCACCCCTCCACTTT	-	-	TRBJ1-6	TRBV5-5
CSGVYNEQFF	TGCAGTGGAGTATACAATGAGCAGTTCTTC	-	-	TRBJ2-1	TRBV20-1
CASSPLGGSGNTIYF	TGTGCCAGCAGCCCGTTGGGAGGCTCTGGAAACACCATATATTTT	-	-	TRBJ1-3	TRBV7-2
CASRPKGQGPYEQYF	TGTGCCAGCAGGCCGAAAGGACAGGGCCCCTACGAGCAGTACTTC	TRBD1	once	TRBJ2-7	TRBV6-1
CASSLASEGWGYTF	TGTGCCAGCAGCTTGGCCTCGGAGGGATGGGGCTACACCTTC	-	-	TRBJ1-2	TRBV5-4
CASSLAGGDYGYTF	TGTGCCAGCAGCTTAGCGGGGGGTGACTATGGCTACACCTTC	-	-	TRBJ1-2	TRBV7-2
CASSPRIQETQYF	TGTGCCAGCAGTCCCCGGATACAAGAGACCCAGTACTTC	-	-	TRBJ2-5	TRBV28
CASSSNLGSYGYTF	TGTGCCAGCAGTTCCAACCTGGGAAGCTATGGCTACACCTTC	-	few	TRBJ1-2	TRBV27
CASSYSLTEAFF	TGTGCCAGCAGTTACTCCCTCACTGAAGCTTTCTTT	-	-	TRBJ1-1	TRBV6-6
CASSSKTGDNEKLFF	TGTGCCAGCAGTTCCAAGACAGGGGATAATGAAAAACTGTTTTTT	TRBD1	-	TRBJ1-4	TRBV27
CASSAGLLTTDTQYF	TGTGCCAGCAGCGCCGGACTCTTAACAACAGATACGCAGTATTTT	-	-	TRBJ2-3	TRBV5-6
CASSPNQETQYF	TGTGCCAGCTCACCTAACCAAGAGACCCAGTACTTC	-	-	TRBJ2-5	TRBV18
CASSLLRTDQSGLFF	TGTGCCAGCAGTTTACTACGGACAGATCAGTCCGGACTGTTTTTT	-	-	TRBJ1-4	TRBV6-1
CASSYPGAPQETQYF	TGTGCCAGCAGCTATCCCGGGGCCCCACAAGAGACCCAGTACTTC	-	-	TRBJ2-5	TRBV7-2
CASGTSGSYEQYF	TGCGCCAGCGGGACTAGCGGCTCCTACGAGCAGTACTTC	TRBD2	once	TRBJ2-7	TRBV10-1
CASSSPAGGITDTQYF	TGCGCCAGCAGCTCCCCAGCGGGGGGGATCACAGATACGCAGTATTTT	TRBD2	few	TRBJ2-3	TRBV5-1
CASSRGQENYGYTF	TGTGCCAGCTCCCGAGGACAGGAGAACTATGGCTACACCTTC	TRBD1	-	TRBJ1-2	TRBV18
CASSLGTRGGGTEAFF	TGTGCCAGCAGCTTGGGAACTCGGGGTGGAGGCACTGAAGCTTTCTTT	-	few	TRBJ1-1	TRBV5-4
CASSDGPDNQPQHF	TGTGCCAGCAGCGACGGGCCAGACAATCAGCCCCAGCATTTT	-	-	TRBJ1-5	TRBV6-6
CATSGGYTNTGELFF	TGTGCCACCAGCGGGGGGTATACGAACACCGGGGAGCTGTTTTTT	-	-	TRBJ2-2	TRBV15
CASSPRTGGTGSTGELFF	TGTGCCAGCAGCCCGCGGACAGGGGGGACTGGGAGCACCGGGGAGCTGTTTTTT	TRBD1	-	TRBJ2-2	TRBV9
CASSMTVFYEQYF	TGTGCCAGTAGTATGACAGTGTTCTACGAGCAGTACTTC	-	-	TRBJ2-7	TRBV19
CASRKTLGRVNTEAFF	TGTGCCAGCAGGAAGACCTTAGGACGGGTGAACACTGAAGCTTTCTTT	-	-	TRBJ1-1	TRBV2
CASSVSYEQYF	TGTGCCAGCAGTGTGTCCTACGAGCAGTACTTC	-	-	TRBJ2-7	TRBV2
CASRPPTGRGAYGYTF	TGTGCCAGCAGGCCCCCCACAGGAAGGGGCGCCTATGGCTACACCTTC	-	-	TRBJ1-2	TRBV2
CASSVALVGETQYF	TGTGCCAGCAGCGTAGCACTAGTCGGCGAGACCCAGTACTTC	-	-	TRBJ2-5	TRBV9
CASSVNVAGRDTQYF	TGTGCCAGCAGCGTAAATGTTGCGGGAAGAGATACGCAGTATTTT	-	once	TRBJ2-3	TRBV9
CASSLGGSSDYGYTF	TGCGCCAGCAGCTTAGGTGGGTCGAGTGACTATGGCTACACCTTC	-	-	TRBJ1-2	TRBV5-1
CASSLDPNSPLHF	TGCGCCAGCAGCTTGGATCCGAATTCACCCCTCCACTTT	-	-	TRBJ1-6	TRBV5-1
CAISGSRGNQPQHF	TGTGCCATCAGTGGAAGCAGGGGAAATCAGCCCCAGCATTTT	-	-	TRBJ1-5	TRBV10-3
CASSETSGASQGTQYF	TGTGCCAGCAGCGAGACTAGCGGGGCCTCTCAGGGGACCCAGTACTTC	TRBD2	-	TRBJ2-5	TRBV7-2
CASSLETGGGYTF	TGCGCCAGCAGCTTGGAAACAGGGGGTGGCTACACCTTC	TRBD1	few	TRBJ1-2	TRBV5-1
CASSRVGEKLFF	TGTGCCAGCAGCCGGGTGGGGGAAAAACTGTTTTTT	-	-	TRBJ1-4	TRBV6-5
CASRTGGADTQYF	TGTGCCAGTAGGACAGGGGGCGCAGATACGCAGTATTTT	TRBD1	-	TRBJ2-3	TRBV19
CASSGGIGQTNEQFF	TGTGCCAGCAGCGGGGGGATCGGACAGACGAATGAGCAGTTCTTC	-	once	TRBJ2-1	TRBV9
CASSFIEQGQETQYF	TGTGCCAGCAGTTTTATCGAACAGGGCCAAGAGACCCAGTACTTC	-	-	TRBJ2-5	TRBV28
CAIRNLADQETQYF	TGTGCCATCAGGAACTTAGCAGATCAAGAGACCCAGTACTTC	-	-	TRBJ2-5	TRBV10-3
CASSMASEFEQFF	TGTGCCAGTAGTATGGCTAGCGAGTTTGAGCAGTTCTTC	-	few	TRBJ2-1	TRBV19
CAISKGGPDTQYF	TGTGCCATCAGTAAGGGGGGGCCAGATACGCAGTATTTT	-	-	TRBJ2-3	TRBV10-3
CASSLAETGSKGAFF	TGCGCCAGCAGCTTGGCTGAGACAGGTTCTAAGGGAGCTTTCTTT	-	-	TRBJ1-1	TRBV5-1
CASSLVQGFSGNTIYF	TGTGCCAGCAGCTTAGTCCAGGGATTCTCTGGAAACACCATATATTTT	-	-	TRBJ1-3	TRBV7-8
CASSFSGMNQPQHF	TGCGCCAGCAGCTTCTCAGGGATGAATCAGCCCCAGCATTTT	-	few	TRBJ1-5	TRBV5-1
CASSAMWGDYGYTF	TGTGCCAGCAGCGCCATGTGGGGAGACTATGGCTACACCTTC	-	-	TRBJ1-2	TRBV9
CASSSRLAEPTDTQYF	TGTGCCAGCAGCTCCAGACTAGCGGAACCCACAGATACGCAGTATTTT	TRBD2	once	TRBJ2-3	TRBV9
CASSGGHGNTIYF	TGTGCCAGCAGTGGGGGGCACGGAAACACCATATATTTT	-	few	TRBJ1-3	TRBV6-1
CASSLFRRGQPQHF	TGTGCCAGCAGTTTATTTAGGAGGGGTCAGCCCCAGCATTTT	-	few	TRBJ1-5	TRBV28